This T cell receptor beta chain was observed in a study of cytomegalovirus exposure and HLA in healthy donors. Overall study: When 398 donors were genotyped, around 77% of them were found to fall in the Caucasian-associated ancestry cluster. Overall study findings and caveats: TCR beta chains numbering some 160 were designated cytomegalovirus-associated. An assumption of roughly uniform sequencing depth across donors underlay the presence/absence analyses. Many donors carried some public TCRs, although rarity characterized most TCR sequences.

As for this clone: The target antigen is unknown.

The germline V and J ends were trimmed by 8 bases and 8 bases, with 25 bases remaining between them. This CDR3 is built from 16 residues. The germline gives CDR1 SGHTA, CDR2 FQGTGA. The PCR had 60 Vbeta and 13 Jbeta primers. The assay was immunoSEQ multiplex PCR, and TCRdb's table has in-frame clones only and misses some. The sample holds around 90,000 clones, around 80% seen once. The sample comprised PBMCs. The sequence was collected from a man aged 25 to 40 in good health and CMV-seronegative. This rearrangement joins TRBV7-3 to TRBJ2-1, with D uncertain. CDR3 sequence: CASGNSTVVVEDEQFF. In DNA, the CDR3 is TGTGCCAGCGGAAATTCGACCGTGGTCGTTGAGGATGAGCAGTTCTTC.